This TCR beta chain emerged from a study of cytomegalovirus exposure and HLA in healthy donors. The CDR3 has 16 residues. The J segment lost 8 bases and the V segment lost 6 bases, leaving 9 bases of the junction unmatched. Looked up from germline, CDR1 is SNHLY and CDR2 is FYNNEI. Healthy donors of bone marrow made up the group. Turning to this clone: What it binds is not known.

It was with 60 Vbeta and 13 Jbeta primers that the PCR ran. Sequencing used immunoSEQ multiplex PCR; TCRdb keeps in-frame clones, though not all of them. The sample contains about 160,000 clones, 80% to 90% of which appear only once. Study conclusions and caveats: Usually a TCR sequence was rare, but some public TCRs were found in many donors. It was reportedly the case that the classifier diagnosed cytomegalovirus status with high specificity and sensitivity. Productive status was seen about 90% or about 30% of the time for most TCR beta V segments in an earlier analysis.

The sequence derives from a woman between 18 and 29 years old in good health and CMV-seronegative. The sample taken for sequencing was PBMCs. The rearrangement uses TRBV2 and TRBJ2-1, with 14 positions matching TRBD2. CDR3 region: CASSPWTSGRTYEQFF. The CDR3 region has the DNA TGTGCCAGCAGCCCGTGGACTAGCGGGAGGACCTATGAGCAGTTCTTC.